Listed below are T cell receptor beta chains from one sample, sequenced in a study of control samples from healthy donors and cancer patients. Produced via immunoSEQ multiplex PCR; TCRdb's table is partial and in-frame only. The sample lists about 28,000 clones, 75% to 95% occurring once. The specimen sequenced was PBMCs. The origin of the receptors is a man in his fifties or sixties with lung cancer. Both conserved end residues are part of each CDR3. The D gene is left open where the match is weak. Size values are once, few and many counts, or a class for expanded clones, and some rows have none.

j_gene: TRBJ2-7
abundance: .
d_gene: TRBD1
v_gene: TRBV25-1
CDR3aa: CASSPGTAYEQYF
CDR3nt: TGTGCCAGCAGTCCCGGGACAGCTTACGAGCAGTACTTC

j_gene: TRBJ2-1
abundance: .
d_gene: TRBD2
v_gene: TRBV5-1
CDR3aa: CASSPYSGGGNEQFF
CDR3nt: TGCGCCAGCAGCCCCTATAGCGGGGGAGGCAATGAGCAGTTCTTC

j_gene: TRBJ2-2
abundance: once
d_gene: .
v_gene: TRBV11-3
CDR3aa: CASSPWQGAGELFF
CDR3nt: TGTGCCAGCAGCCCCTGGCAGGGAGCCGGGGAGCTGTTTTTT

j_gene: TRBJ2-6
abundance: .
d_gene: .
v_gene: TRBV24-1
CDR3aa: CATSSPGSGANVLTF
CDR3nt: TGTGCCACCAGCTCCCCAGGCTCTGGGGCCAACGTCCTGACTTTC

j_gene: TRBJ1-5
abundance: .
d_gene: .
v_gene: TRBV27
CDR3aa: CASRGLGDWDQPQHF
CDR3nt: TGTGCCAGCAGGGGGTTAGGGGATTGGGACCAGCCCCAGCATTTT

j_gene: TRBJ2-2
abundance: .
d_gene: .
v_gene: TRBV11-3
CDR3aa: CASSLRLGDTGELFF
CDR3nt: TGTGCCAGCAGCCTCCGACTAGGGGACACCGGGGAGCTGTTTTTT

j_gene: TRBJ2-7
abundance: .
d_gene: .
v_gene: TRBV11-2
CDR3aa: CASSLLIGLYEQYF
CDR3nt: TGTGCCAGCAGCTTACTGATAGGCCTCTACGAGCAGTACTTC

j_gene: TRBJ2-7
abundance: .
d_gene: .
v_gene: TRBV7-3
CDR3aa: CASSPSGGNYEQYF
CDR3nt: TGTGCCAGCAGCCCGTCTGGGGGGAACTACGAGCAGTACTTC

j_gene: TRBJ2-2
abundance: .
d_gene: TRBD1
v_gene: TRBV9
CDR3aa: CASSAWTGMLSGELFF
CDR3nt: TGTGCCAGCAGCGCCTGGACAGGGATGTTGAGCGGGGAGCTGTTTTTT

j_gene: TRBJ2-7
abundance: few
d_gene: .
v_gene: TRBV10-3
CDR3aa: CAISDGVLSSYEQYF
CDR3nt: TGTGCCATCAGTGATGGGGTCCTCAGCTCCTACGAGCAGTACTTC

j_gene: TRBJ2-2
abundance: .
d_gene: .
v_gene: TRBV5-1
CDR3aa: CASSLWSSGELFF
CDR3nt: TGCGCCAGCAGCTTGTGGTCCTCCGGGGAGCTGTTTTTT

j_gene: TRBJ2-3
abundance: .
d_gene: TRBD1
v_gene: TRBV28
CDR3aa: CASSFRDRARGDTQYF
CDR3nt: TGTGCCAGCAGTTTCCGGGACAGGGCACGCGGAGATACGCAGTATTTT

j_gene: TRBJ2-7
abundance: .
d_gene: .
v_gene: TRBV19
CDR3aa: CASSNPGLLSYEQYF
CDR3nt: TGTGCCAGTAGTAACCCAGGGCTTCTCAGCTACGAGCAGTACTTC

j_gene: TRBJ2-1
abundance: .
d_gene: TRBD2
v_gene: TRBV19
CDR3aa: CASSIGYGTSEYNEQFF
CDR3nt: TGTGCCAGTAGTATAGGGTATGGGACTAGCGAGTACAATGAGCAGTTCTTC

j_gene: TRBJ1-2
abundance: .
d_gene: .
v_gene: TRBV2
CDR3aa: CASSPQETNYGYTF
CDR3nt: TGTGCCAGCAGCCCACAGGAGACAAACTATGGCTACACCTTC

j_gene: TRBJ2-1
abundance: .
d_gene: .
v_gene: TRBV5-1
CDR3aa: CASSLIQGRNEQFF
CDR3nt: TGCGCCAGCAGCTTAATACAGGGAAGGAATGAGCAGTTCTTC

j_gene: TRBJ1-6
abundance: few
d_gene: .
v_gene: TRBV6-5
CDR3aa: CASSRLQGSSPLHF
CDR3nt: TGTGCCAGCAGCCGCCTGCAGGGGAGTTCACCCCTCCACTTT

j_gene: TRBJ2-1
abundance: .
d_gene: .
v_gene: TRBV25-1
CDR3aa: CASSPSLEDEQFF
CDR3nt: TGTGCCAGCAGTCCATCTTTAGAGGATGAGCAGTTCTTC

j_gene: TRBJ2-2
abundance: .
d_gene: .
v_gene: TRBV24-1
CDR3aa: CATSDPQGRENTGELFF
CDR3nt: TGTGCCACCAGTGATCCTCAGGGAAGGGAGAACACCGGGGAGCTGTTTTTT

j_gene: TRBJ2-1
abundance: .
d_gene: TRBD1
v_gene: TRBV5-1
CDR3aa: CASSLRTGTDEQFF
CDR3nt: TGCGCCAGCAGCTTGAGGACAGGGACCGATGAGCAGTTCTTC

j_gene: TRBJ2-2
abundance: .
d_gene: .
v_gene: TRBV5-1
CDR3aa: CASSFPAGDTGELFF
CDR3nt: TGCGCCAGCAGCTTCCCAGCAGGGGACACCGGGGAGCTGTTTTTT